The clone carrying this T cell receptor (beta chain) has just a few counts. What it binds is not known. The source of the sample is a study of T cell repertoires in cytomegalovirus infection. At the level of the study: Matching HLA type, along with CMV infection, was indicated by public TCR beta signatures. Study-level points and caveats: Pooled public TCR beta family frequency picked out CMV carriers with the relevant HLA. HLA-C-restricted CMV clonotypes gave the most frequent clonotype in two of eight donors.

TCRdb independently ran MiXCR on the reads; one entry per CDR3 protein. The sample contains around 450,000 distinct CDR3 sequences, about a third of which appear only once. The germline gives CDR1 ENHRY, CDR2 SYGVKD. Trimming removed 1 base at V and 5 bases at J, with 11 bases between. CDR3 size: 14 residues. V is TRBV10-3 and J is TRBJ1-2; TRBD1 might be the D (5 bases). The clonotype was recovered from a human donor in good health (CMV status not recorded). Some clones in this sample may be carry-over from other donors' samples. What was sequenced was PBMCs. The CDR3 reads CAISELDTRYGYTF. DNA for the CDR3: TGTGCCATCAGTGAGTTGGACACCCGGTATGGCTACACCTTC.